Each of the 6 T cell receptor beta chains below was sequenced from the same sample in a study of ipilimumab plus nivolumab after autologous stem cell transplantation. Sequencing was performed with immunoSEQ multiplex PCR; in TCRdb, only in-frame clones are kept and a portion is missing. This sample has 20,000 to 30,000 clones; roughly 84% occur once, and the top ten carry roughly 5.5%. Material: PBMCs, obtained in a trial of ipilimumab plus nivolumab as post-transplant consolidation. All receptors derive from a male donor with diffuse large B-cell lymphoma.

The chain has TRBV6-1 and TRBJ2-2, with a tentative D call TRBD2 (5 bases). Trimming left V 0 bases short and J 6 bases short, with 11 bases between. The CDR3 is 15 residues long. Germline assignment: CDR1 MNHNS and CDR2 SASEGT. For the CDR3, the DNA is TGTGCCAGCAGTGAAGCTACGGTCGGGGCCGGGGAGCTGTTTTTT. Protein: CASSEATVGAGELFF.

J is TRBJ1-4 and V is TRBV2, with 9 bases that match TRBD1. The J segment lost 8 bases and the V segment lost 8 bases, leaving 9 bases of the junction unmatched. Germline-derived CDR1 and CDR2 are SNHLY and FYNNEI. The CDR3 contains 14 residues. CDR3 in DNA: TGTGCCAGCGGGAGACAGGGGGTTAGAGAAAAACTGTTTTTT. Protein product: CASGRQGVREKLFF.

The rearrangement links TRBV13 to TRBJ2-1, with TRBD2 identical over 9 bases. In germline, CDR1 is PRHDT, CDR2 FYEKMQ (reference sequence). This CDR3 has 15 residues. Germline trimming cut 5 bases from V and 7 bases from J; bases unmatched to any gene: 9. CDR3 in DNA: TGTGCCAGCAGCACCTTTAGCGGGGGTGGTAATGAGCAGTTCTTC. It specifies CASSTFSGGGNEQFF.

To note about this clone: The same CDR3 also results from other DNA sequences found in this sample. V usage is TRBV7-9 and J usage is TRBJ2-7, with D hard to call. Germline assignment: CDR1 SEHNR and CDR2 FQNEAQ (reference sequence). The CDR3 extends over 13 amino acids. V dropped 0 bases and J dropped 6 bases, with 9 bases sitting between them. The CDR3 reads CASSLAGSGEQYF. The CDR3 bases are TGTGCCAGCAGCTTAGCGGGGTCGGGCGAGCAGTACTTC.

This clone has only one observation. The rearrangement uses TRBV9 and TRBJ2-1, with TRBD2 as a possible D gene (6 bases). The V end lost 4 bases, the J end lost 0 bases, and 17 bases lay between the germline ends. The CDR3 length is 17 residues. Germline CDR1 reads SGDLS; CDR2 reads YYNGEE. CDR3 residues: CASSPHQRASSYNEQFF. The DNA of the CDR3 is TGTGCCAGCAGCCCTCACCAGCGGGCGAGCTCCTACAATGAGCAGTTCTTC.

In its sample, this clone was seen a few times. The chain is built from TRBV5-4 and TRBJ2-4; tentatively, D is TRBD2 (5 bases). The ends were cut back, 0 bases at V and 0 bases at J, with 10 bases in the middle. The CDR3 has 16 residues. Germline CDR1 is SGHNT and CDR2 is YYREEE (reference sequence). This CDR3 is CASSLAGGLAKNIQYF. CDR3 DNA: TGTGCCAGCAGCTTGGCCGGCGGGCTAGCCAAAAACATTCAGTACTTC.